These 19 T cell receptor beta chains share one sample of origin, sequenced in a study of cytomegalovirus exposure and HLA in healthy donors. The PCR made use of 60 Vbeta and 13 Jbeta primers. The repertoire was sequenced with immunoSEQ multiplex PCR; TCRdb's copy has only in-frame clones and lacks some. The table lists more than 50,000 clones, more than 60% of them singletons. Sequenced sample: PBMCs. The receptors originated from a woman in her thirties or forties in good health and CMV-seropositive.

The DNA of the CDR3 is TGTGCCAGCAGCCCCGGGACAGGACGCTCGAGGAATGAAAAACTGTTTTTT. Translating gives CASSPGTGRSRNEKLFF. The chain employs TRBV27 and TRBJ1-4, with TRBD1 matching 8 bases. The CDR3 covers 17 residues. The J segment lost 5 bases and the V segment lost 6 bases, leaving 14 bases of the junction unmatched. The germline V gene has CDR1 MNHEY and CDR2 SMNVEV (reference sequence).

Only a few counts were recorded for this clone. This chain links TRBV19 with TRBJ2-5; tentatively, D is TRBD1 (6 bases). The end of the DNA aligns better with TRBJ2-7, so the J call may be wrong. The germline gives CDR1 LNHDA, CDR2 SQIVND (reference sequence). This CDR3 is 13 amino acids long. CDR3 in DNA: TGTGCCAGTAGACAGGGTCAAACCTACGAGCAGTACTTC. It encodes CASRQGQTYEQYF.

This clone appeared a single time. This rearrangement joins TRBV27 to TRBJ2-7, with 10 positions matching TRBD2. Germline-derived CDR1 and CDR2 are MNHEY and SMNVEV (reference sequence). There are 19 residues in the CDR3. V was pared by 4 bases and J by 1 base, with 16 bases of the junction left unmatched. The DNA of the CDR3 is TGTGCCAGCAGTTCCCGAGGTGGGCCTGTTAGCGGGGGGTCCTACGAGCAGTACTTC. It yields the protein CASSSRGGPVSGGSYEQYF.

The V gene is TRBV18, the J gene TRBJ1-6; D is ambiguous. This CDR3 has 14 residues. Trimming cost V 4 bases and J 7 bases, with 11 bases left between them. The V gene's germline CDR1 is KGHSH and CDR2 LQKENI. The CDR3, as DNA: TGTGCCAGCTCACTCGAGAGAGGGAATTCACCCCTCCACTTT. Translating gives CASSLERGNSPLHF.

The CDR3 is CASSMLQGTTDTQYF. Written as DNA, the CDR3 is TGTGCCAGTAGTATGCTACAGGGGACGACAGATACGCAGTATTTT. The rearrangement joins TRBV19 to TRBJ2-3, with 7 bases identical to TRBD1. This CDR3 is built from 15 residues. Looked up from germline, CDR1 is LNHDA and CDR2 is SQIVND (reference sequence). V lost 3 bases, J lost 3 bases, and 6 bases stayed unmatched.

This chain joins TRBV27 and TRBJ2-1; 7 bases agree with TRBD2. The CDR3 loop spans 15 amino acids. The junction had 9 bases not matched to a gene; V was cut back by 6 bases and J by 4 bases. Per germline, CDR1 MNHEY and CDR2 SMNVEV (reference sequence). CDR3 DNA sequence: TGTGCCAGCAGGGGTGGGCGGGGGATATACAATGAGCAGTTCTTC. Protein: CASRGGRGIYNEQFF.

The rearrangement joins TRBV19 to TRBJ2-7; 11 bases are shared with TRBD2. This CDR3 contains 16 residues. The J segment lost 4 bases and the V segment lost 4 bases, leaving 9 bases of the junction unmatched. CDR1 and CDR2 from the germline V gene are LNHDA and SQIVND (reference sequence). As DNA, the CDR3 is TGTGCCAGTAGTAACCTCCTGACTAGCGGGGAGTACGAGCAGTACTTC. It specifies CASSNLLTSGEYEQYF.

The rearrangement links TRBV6-5 to TRBJ1-1, with 9 positions matching TRBD1. Trimming cost V 8 bases and J 3 bases; bases outside gene matches: 7. The CDR3 is 14 residues long. Per germline, CDR1 MNHEY and CDR2 SVGAGI. The CDR3 coding sequence is TGTGCCAGCGGGACAGGGAGACGACACACTGAAGCTTTCTTT. This sequence encodes CASGTGRRHTEAFF.

This clone was seen just once. The gene calls are TRBV13 and TRBJ1-4, with D perhaps TRBD1 (5 bases). The CDR3 sequence is 14 residues long. V was cut by 5 bases and J by 8 bases, with 15 bases left in between. CDR1 is PRHDT and CDR2 is FYEKMQ in the germline V gene (reference sequence). This CDR3 reads CASSPDRFREKLFF. In DNA form, the CDR3 reads TGTGCCAGCAGCCCCGACAGATTTCGGGAAAAACTGTTTTTT.

This clone was seen a handful of times. The V gene is TRBV12-2, the J gene TRBJ2-2; TRBD1, the D gene given by the table, was not confirmed from the DNA. TRBV12-2 is termed a pseudogene. This CDR3 has 18 residues. The CDR3 spells CASRSSDRPIGETGELFF. The CDR3 nucleotides read TGTGCAAGTCGCTCCTCCGACAGGCCCATAGGGGAAACCGGGGAGCTGTTTTTT.

Note on this clone: At one end the junction does not follow the germline gene, possibly because of a read error. This chain joins TRBV7-2 and TRBJ1-2; D is ambiguous. CDR1 and CDR2 from the germline V gene are SGHTA and FQGNSA. The CDR3 runs to 12 residues. The CDR3 DNA sequence: TGTGCCAGCAGTTTAGAGCGGGCGGGCTACACCTTC. Translated, it gives CASSLERAGYTF.

The V and J genes are TRBV5-4 and TRBJ2-3; weak D call: TRBD2 (6 bases). CDR1 SGHNT and CDR2 YYREEE come from the germline V gene (reference sequence). V was pared by 9 bases and J by 2 bases, with 16 bases between. The CDR3 totals 14 residues. CDR3 nucleotides: TGTGCCACCATGGGGGACTTAAACACAGATACGCAGTATTTT. Translation gives CATMGDLNTDTQYF.

This clone was counted only a few times. This rearrangement joins TRBV6-1 to TRBJ2-2; D may be TRBD1 (5 bases). This CDR3 is 14 amino acids long. V lost 1 base to trimming and J lost 3 bases, with 6 bases between them. Germline lookup yields CDR1 MNHNS and CDR2 SASEGT. The CDR3 region has the DNA TGTGCCAGCAGTGAAGGGGGCGACACCGGGGAGCTGTTTTTT. This codes for CASSEGGDTGELFF.

This sequence joins TRBV27 and TRBJ2-7; perhaps TRBD1 as D (6 bases). Trimming took off 8 bases at V and 5 bases at J, with 16 bases between the two ends. This CDR3 is built from 13 residues. From germline, CDR1 is MNHEY and CDR2 SMNVEV (reference sequence). The CDR3 region is CASRSLGQHEQYF. CDR3 in DNA: TGTGCCAGCCGTTCTCTCGGACAGCACGAGCAGTACTTC.

The rearrangement uses TRBV2 and TRBJ2-7, with D maybe TRBD1 (5 bases). This CDR3 comprises 13 residues. Per germline, CDR1 SNHLY and CDR2 FYNNEI. V lost 10 bases and J 0 bases, leaving 13 bases between the germline ends. The CDR3 here is CAILSDSSYEQYF. In DNA form, the CDR3 reads TGTGCCATCCTGAGTGACAGCTCCTACGAGCAGTACTTC. Full variable domain (outside the CDR3, taken from reference TRBV2 and TRBJ2-7): EPEVTQTPSHQVTQMGQEVILRCVPISNHLYFYWYRQILGQKVEFLVSFYNNEISEKSEIFDDQFSVERPDGSNFTLKIRSTKLEDSAMYFCAILSDSSYEQYFGPGTRLTVT.

The chain combines TRBV19 with TRBJ1-1; a possible D gene is TRBD1 (5 bases). Germline V gene sequence: CDR1 LNHDA, CDR2 SQIVND (reference sequence). CDR3 length: 13 amino acids. Trimming cost V 5 bases and J 1 base, with 8 bases left between them. The CDR3 DNA reads TGTGCCAGTAGTGACCAGGGGAACACTGAAGCTTTCTTT. Translated, it gives CASSDQGNTEAFF. Complete variable domain (other parts from reference TRBV19 and TRBJ1-1): DGGITQSPKYLFRKEGQNVTLSCEQNLNHDAMYWYRQDPGQGLRLIYYSQIVNDFQKGDIAEGYSVSREKKESFPLTVTSAQKNPTAFYLCASSDQGNTEAFFGQGTRLTVV.

This rearrangement joins TRBV27 to TRBJ1-2; 7 bases fit TRBD1. Germline lookup yields CDR1 MNHEY and CDR2 SMNVEV (reference sequence). There are 16 residues in the CDR3. Unmatched junction bases numbered 11, after V lost 3 bases and J lost 4 bases. The CDR3 region is CASSLRLGQVSYGYTF. As DNA, the CDR3 is TGTGCCAGCAGTTTGAGGCTTGGACAGGTCAGCTATGGCTACACCTTC.

CDR3 in amino acids: CASTKTLAGEVQYF. For the CDR3, the DNA is TGTGCCAGCACCAAAACCCTAGCGGGGGAGGTGCAGTACTTC. The chain uses TRBV6-1 and TRBJ2-5; TRBD2 matches 10 bases. V was clipped by 7 bases and J by 11 bases; unmatched bases: 13. Germline V gene lookup returns CDR1 MNHNS and CDR2 SASEGT. The CDR3 has 14 residues.

On this clone: The final CDR3 position lacks the conserved phenylalanine or tryptophan, pointing to a likely read error. J is TRBJ1-2 and V is TRBV5-1; D ambiguous. The germline V and J ends were trimmed by 2 bases and 8 bases, with 10 bases remaining between them. The CDR3 has 12 residues. Germline CDR1 is SGHRS and CDR2 is YFSETQ. The CDR3 coding sequence is TGCGCCAGCAGCTTCGCCGAAAGGGGCTACACCCTC. Translation: CASSFAERGYTL.